This TCR beta chain was identified during a study of cytomegalovirus exposure and HLA in healthy donors. Study findings and constraints: A later analysis found that most CMV-associated TCR beta chains appeared HLA-restricted. The authors enumerated over 150 TCR beta chains as linked to cytomegalovirus.

The study sampled nominally healthy donors, though unrecorded immune exposures were likely. Vbeta (60) and Jbeta (13) primers were used in the PCR. The data were produced by immunoSEQ multiplex PCR, yet TCRdb's version contains in-frame clones alone and is incomplete. Here the sample spans approximately 200,000 clones, about 81% being singletons. Trimming pared 5 bases from V and 4 bases from J, leaving 21 bases between. The CDR3 runs to 17 residues. Germline CDR1 is MGHRA and CDR2 is YSYEKL. Note on this clone: Its antigen remains unidentified.

Sequenced material: PBMCs. The rearrangement joins TRBV4-1 to TRBJ1-3; possibly TRBD1 for D (5 bases). The receptor comes from a woman aged 18 to 35 in good health and CMV-seropositive. CDR3 loop: CASSTGGLSVLGNTIYF. In DNA form, the CDR3 reads TGCGCCAGCAGCACCGGGGGTCTTTCGGTTTTAGGAAACACCATATATTTT.